Below, 15 T cell receptor beta chains from the same sample are listed, as sequenced in a study of blood T cell repertoires in COVID-19. The table came from immunoSEQ multiplex PCR; TCRdb's copy has only in-frame clones and leaves some out. This table has a few hundred thousand clones, around 90% appearing once. Sequencing input: PBMCs or T cells enriched from blood (not recorded which). The receptors derive from a human donor in a cohort exposed to, infected with or recovered from COVID-19 (not recorded which). The donor label of this sample is uncertain.

This chain joins TRBV19 and TRBJ1-1, with a possible D match to TRBD1 (6 bases). From germline, CDR1 is LNHDA and CDR2 SQIVND (reference sequence). This CDR3 has 13 amino acids. The V gene lost 7 bases and the J gene lost 8 bases, with 17 bases spanning the gap. The CDR3 here is CASTNLGGTEAFF. The CDR3 DNA is TGTGCCAGTACCAACCTCGGTGGGACAGAAGCTTTCTTT.

The chain carries TRBV5-4 and TRBJ1-4; D gene uncertain. V gave up 2 bases and J gave up 1 base, with 6 bases separating them. Germline CDR1 and CDR2: SGHNT and YYREEE (reference sequence). The CDR3 length is 14 residues. The CDR3 DNA is TGTGCCAGCAGCTTTCAGGAAACTAATGAAAAACTGTTTTTT. Protein product: CASSFQETNEKLFF.

The V call is TRBV12-3 or TRBV12-4, the J call TRBJ2-5, with 10 nucleotides matching TRBD2. CDR3 length equals 13 residues. Trimming cost V 9 bases and J 5 bases; bases outside gene matches: 6. The CDR3 region is CASHGTSEETQYF. The CDR3 DNA follows: TGTGCCAGTCACGGGACTAGCGAGGAGACCCAGTACTTC.

The V gene is TRBV4-2, the J gene TRBJ1-5; 8 bases are a match to TRBD1. After removal of 0 bases from V and 4 bases from J, the junction contained 2 bases not matched to a gene. This CDR3 has 15 residues. The germline CDR1 and CDR2 sequences are LGHNA and YNFKEQ. CDR3 sequence reads: CASSQEDRDNQPQHF. The CDR3, as DNA: TGTGCCAGCAGCCAAGAGGACAGGGATAATCAGCCCCAGCATTTT.

V and J are TRBV11-2 and TRBJ2-7; 7 nucleotides agree with TRBD1. Trimming cost V 3 bases and J 2 bases; bases outside gene matches: 7. There are 15 residues in the CDR3. In germline, CDR1 is SGHAT, CDR2 FQNNGV. In nucleotides, the CDR3 is TGTGCCAGCAGCTTCGGCGTGACAGGGACCTACGAGCAGTACTTC. Translating gives CASSFGVTGTYEQYF.

The chain employs TRBV27 and TRBJ1-2, with TRBD1 matching over 7 bases. Germline CDR1 reads MNHEY; CDR2 reads SMNVEV (reference sequence). The CDR3 spans 18 residues. V was clipped by 5 bases and J by 4 bases; unmatched bases: 19. CDR3 amino acids: CASSPSRPRQGISYGYTF. The CDR3 DNA is TGTGCCAGCAGTCCTTCCCGACCTCGACAGGGTATAAGCTATGGCTACACCTTC.

The rearrangement links TRBV19 to TRBJ2-3; TRBD2 aligns across 12 bases. Trimming at V came to 6 bases and at J to 3 bases, leaving 7 bases not matched to a gene. CDR1 and CDR2 (germline): LNHDA, SQIVND (reference sequence). The CDR3 is 16 amino acids. This CDR3 reads CASSPSGGALTDTQYF. The CDR3 DNA reads TGTGCCAGTAGCCCTAGCGGGGGGGCCCTGACAGATACGCAGTATTTT.

J is TRBJ2-3 and V is TRBV6-1, with D perhaps matching TRBD1 (5 bases). The germline V gene has CDR1 MNHNS and CDR2 SASEGT. Trimming pared 2 bases from V and 5 bases from J, leaving 8 bases between. The CDR3 has 13 residues. In DNA, the CDR3 is TGTGCCAGCAGTGAACAGGGTGGAGATACGCAGTATTTT. Translating it yields CASSEQGGDTQYF.

The rearrangement uses TRBV25-1 and TRBJ2-1; 10 bases are shared with TRBD1. Germline CDR1 is MGHDK and CDR2 is SYGVNS. V gave up 4 bases and J gave up 5 bases; unmatched junction bases: 5. The length of the CDR3 is 15 residues. CDR3 residues: CASSAGTGANNEQFF. Here the CDR3 DNA reads TGTGCCAGCAGTGCCGGGACAGGGGCCAACAATGAGCAGTTCTTC.

This clone was observed once. The CDR3 nucleotides are TGTGCCAGCAGCGGAGCCAGGATACAGGGGCTCAACTATGGCTACACCTTC. Its protein product is CASSGARIQGLNYGYTF. The chain recombines TRBV9 with TRBJ1-2; 7 bases fit TRBD1. The CDR3 covers 17 residues. Germline-derived CDR1 and CDR2 are SGDLS and YYNGEE. With 3 bases clipped from V and 2 bases from J, the junction kept 13 bases outside the gene matches. The full variable domain, in which reference TRBV9 and TRBJ1-2 provide the parts outside the CDR3, is DSGVTQTPKHLITATGQRVTLRCSPRSGDLSVYWYQQSLDQGLQFLIQYYNGEERAKGNILERFSAQQFPDLHSELNLSSLELGDSALYFCASSGARIQGLNYGYTFGSGTRLTVV.

V gene TRBV3-1 (or the pseudogene TRBV3-2) combines with J gene TRBJ1-1; 7 bases are a match to TRBD1. CDR1 and CDR2 from the germline V gene are LGHDT and YNNKEL (reference sequence). There are 15 residues in the CDR3. V gave up 4 bases and J gave up 0 bases; unmatched junction bases: 5. The CDR3 loop reads CASSLDRDLNTEAFF. The DNA of the CDR3 is TGTGCCAGCAGCCTTGACAGGGACCTGAACACTGAAGCTTTCTTT.

V and J are TRBV5-6 and TRBJ2-7; tentatively, D is TRBD2 (5 bases). The V gene's germline CDR1 is SGHDT and CDR2 YYEEEE. The V gene lost 6 bases and the J gene lost 1 base, with 8 bases spanning the gap. The CDR3 is 12 amino acids. CDR3: CASTRGSYEQYF. The DNA of the CDR3 is TGTGCCAGCACACGGGGTTCCTACGAGCAGTACTTC.

This sequence joins TRBV29-1 and TRBJ2-5; 8 nucleotides align to TRBD2. The CDR3 has 17 amino acids. Germline V lookup: CDR1 SQVTM, CDR2 ANQGSEA. V was pared by 1 base and J by 3 bases, with 13 bases of the junction left unmatched. For the CDR3, the DNA is TGCAGCGTTGAAGGGATTAAAGCGGGGGCCGGGGAAGAGACCCAGTACTTC. Translating gives CSVEGIKAGAGEETQYF.

The chain has TRBV7-9 and TRBJ1-5; 8 bases line up with TRBD1. This CDR3 spans 16 amino acids. V dropped 5 bases and J dropped 6; count of bases not matched to a gene: 12. CDR1 is SEHNR, CDR2 FQNEAQ, per germline (reference sequence). CDR3 coding DNA: TGTGCCAGCAGCGACTCAAGGCAGGGGGCAGGTCAGCCCCAGCATTTT. Protein sequence: CASSDSRQGAGQPQHF.

The gene calls are TRBV18 and TRBJ1-3; 8 nucleotides align to TRBD1. Per the germline V gene, CDR1 is KGHSH and CDR2 is LQKENI. Germline trimming cut 5 bases from V and 0 bases from J; bases unmatched to any gene: 9. This CDR3 has 17 residues. CDR3 sequence: CASSAYRGSSSGNTIYF. In DNA form, the CDR3 reads TGTGCCAGCTCAGCTTACAGGGGGAGTTCCTCTGGAAACACCATATATTTT. The full variable domain, completed using reference TRBV18 and TRBJ1-3, is NAGVMQNPRHLVRRRGQEARLRCSPMKGHSHVYWYRQLPEEGLKFMVYLQKENIIDESGMPKERFSAEFPKEGPSILRIQQVVRGDSAAYFCASSAYRGSSSGNTIYFGEGSWLTVV.